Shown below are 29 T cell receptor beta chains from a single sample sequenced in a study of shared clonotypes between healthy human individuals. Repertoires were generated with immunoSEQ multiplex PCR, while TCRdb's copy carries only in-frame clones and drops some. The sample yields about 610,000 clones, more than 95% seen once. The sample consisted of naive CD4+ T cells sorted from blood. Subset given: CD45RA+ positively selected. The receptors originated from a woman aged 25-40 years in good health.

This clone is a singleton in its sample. CDR3 sequence: CASSLGGNRDETQYF. CDR3 coding DNA: TGTGCCAGTTCCCTAGGCGGGAATAGGGATGAGACCCAGTACTTC. The gene calls are TRBV5-4 and TRBJ2-5; D might be TRBD2 (6 bases). CDR3 size: 15 residues. Germline V gene lookup returns CDR1 SGHNT and CDR2 YYREEE (reference sequence). Trimming left V 8 bases short and J 5 bases short, with 22 bases between.

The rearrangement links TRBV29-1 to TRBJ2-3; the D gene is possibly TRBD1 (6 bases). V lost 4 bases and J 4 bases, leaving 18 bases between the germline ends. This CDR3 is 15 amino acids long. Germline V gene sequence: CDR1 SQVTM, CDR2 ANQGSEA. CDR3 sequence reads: CSVGGHQGWADTQYF. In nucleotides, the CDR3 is TGCAGCGTTGGGGGGCATCAGGGTTGGGCAGATACGCAGTATTTT.

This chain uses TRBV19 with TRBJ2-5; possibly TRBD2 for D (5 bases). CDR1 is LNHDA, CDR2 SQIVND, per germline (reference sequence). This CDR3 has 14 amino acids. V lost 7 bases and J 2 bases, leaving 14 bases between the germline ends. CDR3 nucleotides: TGTGCCAGTAAAGCCAGAGCGGCTCAAGAGACCCAGTACTTC. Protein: CASKARAAQETQYF. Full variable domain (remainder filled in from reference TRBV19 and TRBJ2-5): DGGITQSPKYLFRKEGQNVTLSCEQNLNHDAMYWYRQDPGQGLRLIYYSQIVNDFQKGDIAEGYSVSREKKESFPLTVTSAQKNPTAFYLCASKARAAQETQYFGPGTRLLVL.

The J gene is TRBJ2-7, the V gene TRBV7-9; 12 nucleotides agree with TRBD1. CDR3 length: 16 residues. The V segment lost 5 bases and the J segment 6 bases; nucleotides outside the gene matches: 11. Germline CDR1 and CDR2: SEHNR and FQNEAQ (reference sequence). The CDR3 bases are TGTGCCAGCAGCCAGTTTCCGGGACAGGGGGCCGCCGAGCAGTACTTC. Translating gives CASSQFPGQGAAEQYF.

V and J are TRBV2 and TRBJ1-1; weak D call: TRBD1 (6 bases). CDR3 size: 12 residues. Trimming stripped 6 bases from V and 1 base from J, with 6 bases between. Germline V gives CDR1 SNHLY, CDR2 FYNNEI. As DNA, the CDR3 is TGTGCCAGCAGGGGACAGAACACTGAAGCTTTCTTT. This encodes CASRGQNTEAFF.

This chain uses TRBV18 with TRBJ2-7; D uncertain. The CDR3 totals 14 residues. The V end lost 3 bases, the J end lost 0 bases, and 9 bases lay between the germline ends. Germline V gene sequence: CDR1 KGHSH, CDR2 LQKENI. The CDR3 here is CASSPGHSSYEQYF. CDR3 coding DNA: TGTGCCAGCTCACCGGGCCATAGCTCCTACGAGCAGTACTTC.

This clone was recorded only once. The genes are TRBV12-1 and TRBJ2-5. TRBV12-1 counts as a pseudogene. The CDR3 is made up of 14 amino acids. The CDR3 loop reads CASSRFMYQETQYF. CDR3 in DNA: TGTGCCAGCAGCCGATTCATGTACCAAGAGACCCAGTACTTC.

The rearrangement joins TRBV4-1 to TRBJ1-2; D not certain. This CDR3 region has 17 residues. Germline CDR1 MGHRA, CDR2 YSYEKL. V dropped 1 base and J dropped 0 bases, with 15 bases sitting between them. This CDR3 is CASSQAPREATNYGYTF. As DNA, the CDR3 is TGCGCCAGCAGCCAAGCCCCCCGGGAGGCGACTAACTATGGCTACACCTTC.

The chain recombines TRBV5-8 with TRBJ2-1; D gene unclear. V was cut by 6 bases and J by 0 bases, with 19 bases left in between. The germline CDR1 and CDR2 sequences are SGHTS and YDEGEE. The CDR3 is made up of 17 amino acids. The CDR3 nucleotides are TGTGCCAGCACTACCCCCGCCTTCTATGGCTCCTACAATGAGCAGTTCTTC. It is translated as CASTTPAFYGSYNEQFF.

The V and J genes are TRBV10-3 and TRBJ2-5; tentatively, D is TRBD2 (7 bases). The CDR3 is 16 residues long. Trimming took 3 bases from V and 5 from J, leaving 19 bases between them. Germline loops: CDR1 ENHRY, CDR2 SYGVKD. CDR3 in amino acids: CAISDRAGAGGETQYF. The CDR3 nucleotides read TGTGCCATCAGTGACCGGGCGGGGGCCGGGGGGGAGACCCAGTACTTC.

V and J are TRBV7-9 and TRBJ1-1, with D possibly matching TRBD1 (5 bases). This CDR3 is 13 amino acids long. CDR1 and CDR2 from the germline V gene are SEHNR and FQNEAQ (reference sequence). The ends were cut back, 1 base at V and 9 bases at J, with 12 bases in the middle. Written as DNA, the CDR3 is TGTGCCAGCAGCTTAGAGGGGACTGCCCAAGCTTTCTTT. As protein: CASSLEGTAQAFF. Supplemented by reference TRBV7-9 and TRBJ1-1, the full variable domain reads DTGVSQNPRHKITKRGQNVTFRCDPISEHNRLYWYRQTLGQGPEFLTYFQNEAQLEKSRLLSDRFSAERPKGSFSTLEIQRTEQGDSAMYLCASSLEGTAQAFFGQGTRLTVV.

The CDR3 nucleotides read TGTGCCAGCAGTTACTCGAACAGGGCGCGAGAGACCCAGTACTTC. This translates into CASSYSNRARETQYF. The chain employs TRBV6-5 and TRBJ2-5, with TRBD1 as a possible D gene (6 bases). The CDR3 consists of 15 residues. Germline loops: CDR1 MNHEY, CDR2 SVGAGI. With 0 bases removed from V and 4 bases from J, the gap between germline ends came to 12 bases.

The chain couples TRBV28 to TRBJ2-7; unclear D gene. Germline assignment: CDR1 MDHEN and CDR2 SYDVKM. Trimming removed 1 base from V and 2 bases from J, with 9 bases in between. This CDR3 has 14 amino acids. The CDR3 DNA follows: TGTGCCAGCAGTTTATCAGGCCAAACCTACGAGCAGTACTTC. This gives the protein CASSLSGQTYEQYF.

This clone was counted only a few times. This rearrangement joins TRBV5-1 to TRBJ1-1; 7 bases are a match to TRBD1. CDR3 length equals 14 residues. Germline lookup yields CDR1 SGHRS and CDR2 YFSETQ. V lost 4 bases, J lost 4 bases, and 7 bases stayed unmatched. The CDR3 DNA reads TGCGCCAGCAGCCCCAGACAGGGTTTCACTGAAGCTTTCTTT. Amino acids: CASSPRQGFTEAFF.

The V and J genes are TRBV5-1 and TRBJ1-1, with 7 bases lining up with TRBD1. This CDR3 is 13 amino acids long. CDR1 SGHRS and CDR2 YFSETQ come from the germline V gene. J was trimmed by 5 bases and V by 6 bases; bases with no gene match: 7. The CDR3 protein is CASTLTGETEAFF. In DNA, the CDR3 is TGCGCCAGCACTCTAACAGGGGAGACTGAAGCTTTCTTT.

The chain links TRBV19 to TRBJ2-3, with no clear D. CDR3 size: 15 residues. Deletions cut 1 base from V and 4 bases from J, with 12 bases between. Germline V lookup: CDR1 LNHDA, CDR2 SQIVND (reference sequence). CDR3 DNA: TGTGCCAGTAGTATAGCCCCGGAGACGGCAGATACGCAGTATTTT. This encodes CASSIAPETADTQYF.

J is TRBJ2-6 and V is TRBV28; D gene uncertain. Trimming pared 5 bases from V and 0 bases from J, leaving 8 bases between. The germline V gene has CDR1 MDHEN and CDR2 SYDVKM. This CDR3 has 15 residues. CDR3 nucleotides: TGTGCCAGCAGTCGGCGGTCCTCTGGGGCCAACGTCCTGACTTTC. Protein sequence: CASSRRSSGANVLTF.

CDR3 amino acids: CASSLALTATNEKLFF. The CDR3 bases are TGCGCCAGCAGCTTGGCCTTGACAGCAACTAATGAAAAACTGTTTTTT. The rearrangement joins TRBV5-1 to TRBJ1-4; possible D gene TRBD1, 5 bases. The CDR3 spans 16 residues. With 0 bases removed from V and 0 bases from J, the gap between germline ends came to 9 bases. The germline V gene has CDR1 SGHRS and CDR2 YFSETQ.

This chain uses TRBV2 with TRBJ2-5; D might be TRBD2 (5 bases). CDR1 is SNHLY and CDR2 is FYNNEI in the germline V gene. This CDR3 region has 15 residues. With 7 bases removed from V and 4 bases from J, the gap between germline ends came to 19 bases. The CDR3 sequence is CASKERFGVRETQYF. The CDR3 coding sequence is TGTGCCAGCAAGGAGCGGTTCGGAGTGCGAGAGACCCAGTACTTC.

The CDR3 here is CASRPREQETQYF. CDR3 nucleotides: TGCGCCAGCAGGCCCCGGGAACAAGAGACCCAGTACTTC. The rearrangement joins TRBV5-1 to TRBJ2-5; D might be TRBD2 (5 bases). CDR3 length equals 13 residues. CDR1 SGHRS and CDR2 YFSETQ come from the germline V gene. Trimming removed 5 bases at V and 2 bases at J, with 10 bases between.

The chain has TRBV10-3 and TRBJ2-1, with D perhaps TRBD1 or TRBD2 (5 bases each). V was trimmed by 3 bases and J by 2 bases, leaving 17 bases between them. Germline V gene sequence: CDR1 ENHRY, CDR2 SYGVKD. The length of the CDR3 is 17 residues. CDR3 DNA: TGTGCCATCAGTGAACGTCGTTCGGGACCGACCTACAATGAGCAGTTCTTC. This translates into CAISERRSGPTYNEQFF.

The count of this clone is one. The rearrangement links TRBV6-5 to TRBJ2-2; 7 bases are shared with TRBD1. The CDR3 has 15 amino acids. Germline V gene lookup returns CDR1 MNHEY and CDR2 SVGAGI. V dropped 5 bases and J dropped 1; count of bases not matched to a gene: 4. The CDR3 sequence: CASSPNRGNTGELFF. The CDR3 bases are TGTGCCAGCAGTCCTAACAGGGGGAACACCGGGGAGCTGTTTTTT.

The DNA of the CDR3 is TGTGCCAGCAGCCAAGATCTCGGGACAGGGATCTCTGGAAACACCATATATTTT. This translates into CASSQDLGTGISGNTIYF. V usage is TRBV14 and J usage is TRBJ1-3; 9 bases agree with TRBD1. Germline loops: CDR1 SGHDN, CDR2 FVKESK. The CDR3 spans 18 residues. J gave up 0 bases and V 0 bases, and 6 bases lay outside the gene matches.

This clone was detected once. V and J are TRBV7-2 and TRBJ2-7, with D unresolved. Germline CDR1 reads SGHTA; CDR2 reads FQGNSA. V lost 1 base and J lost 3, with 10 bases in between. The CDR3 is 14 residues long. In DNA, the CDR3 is TGTGCCAGCAGCTTAGGGGTTGGAATCTACGAGCAGTACTTC. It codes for CASSLGVGIYEQYF.

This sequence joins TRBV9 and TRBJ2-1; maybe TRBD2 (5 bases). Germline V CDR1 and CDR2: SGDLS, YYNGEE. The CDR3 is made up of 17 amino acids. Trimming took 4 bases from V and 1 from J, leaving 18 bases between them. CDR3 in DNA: TGTGCCAGCAGCCCGGGGATGCCGACCTCGTCCTACAATGAGCAGTTCTTC. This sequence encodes CASSPGMPTSSYNEQFF.

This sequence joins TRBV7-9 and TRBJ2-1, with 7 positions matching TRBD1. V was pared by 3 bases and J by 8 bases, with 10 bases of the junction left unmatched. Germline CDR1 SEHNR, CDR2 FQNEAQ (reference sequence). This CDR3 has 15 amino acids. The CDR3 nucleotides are TGTGCCAGCAGCTTCGGACAGGTCGGCGTGGATGAGCAGTTCTTC. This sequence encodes CASSFGQVGVDEQFF.

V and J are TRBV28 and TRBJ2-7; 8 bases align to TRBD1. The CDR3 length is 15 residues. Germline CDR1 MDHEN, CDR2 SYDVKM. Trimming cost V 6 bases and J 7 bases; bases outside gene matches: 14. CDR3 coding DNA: TGTGCCAGCAGGGGGGGACAGGAGGGGCCCGGGGAGCAGTACTTC. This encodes CASRGGQEGPGEQYF.

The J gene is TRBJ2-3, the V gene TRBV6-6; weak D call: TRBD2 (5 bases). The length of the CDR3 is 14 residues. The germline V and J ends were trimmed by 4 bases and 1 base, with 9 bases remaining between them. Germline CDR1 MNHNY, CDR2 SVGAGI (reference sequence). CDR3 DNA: TGTGCCAGCAGTTTAGAGGGCGGCACAGATACGCAGTATTTT. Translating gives CASSLEGGTDTQYF.

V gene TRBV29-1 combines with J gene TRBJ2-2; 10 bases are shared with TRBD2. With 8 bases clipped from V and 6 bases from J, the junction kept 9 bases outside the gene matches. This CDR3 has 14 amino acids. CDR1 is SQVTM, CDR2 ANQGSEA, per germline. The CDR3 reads CSTKREGMSGELFF. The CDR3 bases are TGCAGCACAAAGCGGGAGGGCATGTCCGGGGAGCTGTTTTTT.